Only one count was recorded for the clone carrying this TCR beta chain. Germline-derived CDR1 and CDR2 are MDHEN and SYDVKM. The ends were cut back, 8 bases at V and 4 bases at J, with 8 bases in the middle. This CDR3 has 12 residues. The data were taken from a study of T-cell reconstitution after alpha-beta-depleted transplantation in children. Library preparation (for TCRbeta) was performed with unique molecular identifiers. TCRdb reanalysed the PCR reads using MiXCR and keeps one entry per CDR3 protein. The repertoire has 360,000 or so distinct CDR3 sequences, roughly 21% of them found once; the top ten carry 3% to 4.5%.

This specimen was PBMCs from the stem cell graft donor, taken from the stem cell graft. The clonotype comes from a human donor who donated a stem cell graft to a child with acute myeloid leukemia. This chain uses TRBV28 with TRBJ2-2; TRBD2 might be the D (5 bases). CDR3 DNA: TGTGCCAGCGCGGGTAGCACCGGGGAGCTGTTTTTT. Translating gives CASAGSTGELFF.